This record concerns one TCR beta chain sequence. The data were obtained in a study of regulatory T cells in long-lasting Graves disease. The time point denotes: newly diagnosed GD, antithyroid drugs for less than 3 months. Researchers made the TCR library from RNA that was extracted from PBMCs. V shed 0 bases and J 5 bases; nucleotides not matched to a gene: 6. The germline V gene has CDR1 MNHEY and CDR2 SVGAGI. The CDR3 contains 15 residues. Building of the TCR beta libraries involved iRepertoire HTBI primers and Arm-PCR of CDR3 regions. TCRdb reanalysed the multiplex PCR reads using MiXCR and keeps one entry per CDR3 protein. The sample has roughly 220,000 distinct CDR3 sequences, about 16% seen once.

This sequence was found in a female donor with Graves disease. The specimen was peripheral blood mononuclear cells (PBMCs), collected at new diagnosis, from a patient treated with antithyroid drugs. The rearrangement links TRBV6-5 to TRBJ2-7; 8 bases fit TRBD1. CDR3 in amino acids: CASSYSGQGWDEQYF. The DNA for the CDR3 is TGTGCCAGCAGTTACTCCGGACAGGGCTGGGACGAGCAGTACTTC.